Listed below are T cell receptor beta chains from one sample, sequenced in a study of PD-1 blockade in classical Hodgkin lymphoma. Produced via immunoSEQ multiplex PCR; TCRdb's table is partial and in-frame only. The repertoire holds roughly 140,000 clones, with around four fifths as singletons. The source was peripheral blood mononuclear cells (PBMCs), collected before the second cycle of nivolumab. Source of these receptors: a human donor with classical Hodgkin lymphoma. Both conserved end residues are part of each CDR3. The order of the fields is clone size, D gene, V gene, J gene, CDR3 protein, CDR3 DNA. D genes are given only for firm matches. Clone size is shown for a subset of rows, as once, few, many or a class of expanded clone.

NA	TRBD1	TRBV28	TRBJ2-7	CASGTGGSYEQYF	TGTGCCAGTGGGACAGGGGGCTCCTACGAGCAGTACTTC
NA	NA	TRBV27	TRBJ2-2	CASSLSAGTAGELFF	TGTGCCAGCAGTTTAAGCGCAGGGACGGCCGGGGAGCTGTTTTTT
many	NA	TRBV19	TRBJ1-5	CASSIVRDANQPQHF	TGTGCCAGTAGTATTGTAAGGGACGCCAATCAGCCCCAGCATTTT
NA	TRBD2	TRBV28	TRBJ2-7	CASSLVAGGLEQYF	TGTGCCAGCAGTTTAGTAGCGGGAGGGCTCGAGCAGTACTTC
NA	NA	TRBV7-7	TRBJ2-3	CASSLGPTGTDTQYF	TGTGCCAGCAGCCTCGGCCCCACTGGGACAGATACGCAGTATTTT
NA	TRBD1	TRBV9	TRBJ2-7	CASSVDGTGFYEQYF	TGTGCCAGCAGCGTAGACGGGACAGGGTTCTACGAGCAGTACTTC
NA	NA	TRBV7-9	TRBJ1-1	CASSLGVGLGTEAFF	TGTGCCAGCAGCTTAGGGGTAGGCCTCGGCACTGAAGCTTTCTTT
NA	NA	TRBV9	TRBJ2-1	CASSVAGDGYNEQFF	TGTGCCAGCAGCGTAGCAGGGGATGGGTACAATGAGCAGTTCTTC
NA	TRBD2	TRBV19	TRBJ2-1	CASSGAGGRNEQFF	TGTGCCAGTAGTGGGGCGGGGGGTCGCAATGAGCAGTTCTTC
NA	NA	TRBV19	TRBJ2-3	CASSDSGVSDTQYF	TGTGCCAGTAGCGATAGCGGAGTGTCAGATACGCAGTATTTT
NA	NA	TRBV6-5	TRBJ1-2	CASRPPTTGNYGYTF	TGTGCCAGCAGGCCACCGACGACGGGGAACTATGGCTACACCTTC
NA	TRBD1	TRBV28	TRBJ1-4	CASSLGQFNEKLFF	TGTGCCAGCAGCCTGGGACAGTTTAATGAAAAACTGTTTTTT
NA	NA	TRBV27	TRBJ2-7	CASSPGIVSYEQYF	TGTGCCAGCAGTCCGGGGATCGTCTCCTACGAGCAGTACTTC
NA	NA	TRBV5-1	TRBJ2-3	CASSDGESSTDTQYF	TGCGCCAGCAGCGACGGGGAATCTAGCACAGATACGCAGTATTTT
NA	NA	TRBV19	TRBJ1-5	CASSIGGRGSDGQPQHF	TGTGCCAGTAGTATAGGCGGTAGGGGTTCCGACGGTCAGCCCCAGCATTTT
NA	TRBD2	TRBV9	TRBJ2-7	CASSVGGGTDEQYF	TGTGCCAGCAGCGTAGGCGGGGGGACCGACGAGCAGTACTTC
NA	NA	TRBV6-5	TRBJ2-1	CASSYGLGNEQFF	TGTGCCAGCAGTTACGGGCTAGGGAATGAGCAGTTCTTC
NA	NA	TRBV7-8	TRBJ1-2	CASSLIQANYGYTF	TGTGCCAGCAGCTTAATACAGGCAAACTATGGCTACACCTTC
NA	TRBD1	TRBV11-2	TRBJ2-7	CASSPGQGAPYEQYF	TGTGCCAGCAGCCCCGGACAGGGAGCACCCTACGAGCAGTACTTC
NA	NA	TRBV29-1	TRBJ1-2	CSVARGDNYGYTF	TGCAGCGTTGCCCGCGGGGACAACTATGGCTACACCTTC
once	NA	TRBV5-1	TRBJ2-3	CASSLGLSQGTDTQYF	TGCGCCAGCAGCCTCGGACTCTCCCAGGGCACAGATACGCAGTATTTT
few	TRBD1	TRBV30	TRBJ1-2	CAWNRDRNYGYTF	TGTGCCTGGAACCGGGACAGAAACTATGGCTACACCTTC
NA	NA	TRBV6-5	TRBJ2-7	CASSSGPEPPYEQYF	TGTGCCAGCAGTTCGGGGCCAGAGCCTCCCTACGAGCAGTACTTC
once	TRBD1	TRBV7-6	TRBJ2-1	CASSLRATGDGGDEQFF	TGTGCCAGCAGCTTAAGGGCTACAGGGGATGGTGGAGATGAGCAGTTCTTC
NA	NA	TRBV6-5	TRBJ2-5	CASHHRETQYF	TGTGCCAGCCATCATAGGGAGACCCAGTACTTC
NA	NA	TRBV6-5	TRBJ1-3	CASSDVQDSGNTIYF	TGTGCCAGCAGCGACGTTCAGGACTCTGGAAACACCATATATTTT
NA	NA	TRBV7-3	TRBJ2-3	CASSLMAGTDTQYF	TGTGCCAGCAGCTTAATGGCCGGCACAGATACGCAGTATTTT
NA	NA	TRBV9	TRBJ2-7	CASSVSALNSYEQYF	TGTGCCAGCAGCGTAAGTGCTCTCAACTCCTACGAGCAGTACTTC
few	NA	TRBV28	TRBJ2-7	CASRTGTVGLEQYF	TGTGCCAGCAGAACCGGGACGGTCGGTCTCGAGCAGTACTTC
few	NA	TRBV18	TRBJ1-1	CASSPLGENTEAFF	TGTGCCAGCTCACCACTAGGGGAGAACACTGAAGCTTTCTTT
NA	NA	TRBV6-5	TRBJ2-2	CASMGQLNTGELFF	TGTGCCAGCATGGGACAACTGAACACCGGGGAGCTGTTTTTT
few	NA	TRBV6-1	TRBJ2-7	CASIRGAGSYEQYF	TGTGCCAGCATCAGGGGAGCAGGATCGTACGAGCAGTACTTC
NA	NA	TRBV10-3	TRBJ1-5	CAIDSSNQPQHF	TGTGCCATCGACAGTAGCAATCAGCCCCAGCATTTT
NA	NA	TRBV7-9	TRBJ1-2	CASSFRDYGYTF	TGTGCCAGCAGCTTTAGGGACTATGGCTACACCTTC
NA	NA	TRBV7-9	TRBJ2-1	CASSLDPPFSYNEQFF	TGTGCCAGCAGCTTAGACCCTCCTTTCTCCTACAATGAGCAGTTCTTC
once	NA	TRBV11-3	TRBJ1-2	CASSRDGNYGYTF	TGTGCCAGCAGCCGGGACGGAAACTATGGCTACACCTTC
NA	NA	TRBV7-9	TRBJ1-1	CASSSEMNTEAFF	TGTGCCAGCAGCTCGGAGATGAACACTGAAGCTTTCTTT
NA	NA	TRBV11-2	TRBJ2-7	CASSSVLRAYEQYF	TGTGCCAGCAGTTCGGTCCTGAGGGCCTACGAGCAGTACTTC
NA	NA	TRBV29-1	TRBJ2-3	CSVEDWSGGADTQYF	TGCAGCGTTGAAGATTGGTCGGGTGGGGCAGATACGCAGTATTTT
NA	NA	TRBV9	TRBJ1-6	CASSVVGDTYNSPLHF	TGTGCCAGCAGCGTAGTTGGGGACACCTATAATTCACCCCTCCACTTT